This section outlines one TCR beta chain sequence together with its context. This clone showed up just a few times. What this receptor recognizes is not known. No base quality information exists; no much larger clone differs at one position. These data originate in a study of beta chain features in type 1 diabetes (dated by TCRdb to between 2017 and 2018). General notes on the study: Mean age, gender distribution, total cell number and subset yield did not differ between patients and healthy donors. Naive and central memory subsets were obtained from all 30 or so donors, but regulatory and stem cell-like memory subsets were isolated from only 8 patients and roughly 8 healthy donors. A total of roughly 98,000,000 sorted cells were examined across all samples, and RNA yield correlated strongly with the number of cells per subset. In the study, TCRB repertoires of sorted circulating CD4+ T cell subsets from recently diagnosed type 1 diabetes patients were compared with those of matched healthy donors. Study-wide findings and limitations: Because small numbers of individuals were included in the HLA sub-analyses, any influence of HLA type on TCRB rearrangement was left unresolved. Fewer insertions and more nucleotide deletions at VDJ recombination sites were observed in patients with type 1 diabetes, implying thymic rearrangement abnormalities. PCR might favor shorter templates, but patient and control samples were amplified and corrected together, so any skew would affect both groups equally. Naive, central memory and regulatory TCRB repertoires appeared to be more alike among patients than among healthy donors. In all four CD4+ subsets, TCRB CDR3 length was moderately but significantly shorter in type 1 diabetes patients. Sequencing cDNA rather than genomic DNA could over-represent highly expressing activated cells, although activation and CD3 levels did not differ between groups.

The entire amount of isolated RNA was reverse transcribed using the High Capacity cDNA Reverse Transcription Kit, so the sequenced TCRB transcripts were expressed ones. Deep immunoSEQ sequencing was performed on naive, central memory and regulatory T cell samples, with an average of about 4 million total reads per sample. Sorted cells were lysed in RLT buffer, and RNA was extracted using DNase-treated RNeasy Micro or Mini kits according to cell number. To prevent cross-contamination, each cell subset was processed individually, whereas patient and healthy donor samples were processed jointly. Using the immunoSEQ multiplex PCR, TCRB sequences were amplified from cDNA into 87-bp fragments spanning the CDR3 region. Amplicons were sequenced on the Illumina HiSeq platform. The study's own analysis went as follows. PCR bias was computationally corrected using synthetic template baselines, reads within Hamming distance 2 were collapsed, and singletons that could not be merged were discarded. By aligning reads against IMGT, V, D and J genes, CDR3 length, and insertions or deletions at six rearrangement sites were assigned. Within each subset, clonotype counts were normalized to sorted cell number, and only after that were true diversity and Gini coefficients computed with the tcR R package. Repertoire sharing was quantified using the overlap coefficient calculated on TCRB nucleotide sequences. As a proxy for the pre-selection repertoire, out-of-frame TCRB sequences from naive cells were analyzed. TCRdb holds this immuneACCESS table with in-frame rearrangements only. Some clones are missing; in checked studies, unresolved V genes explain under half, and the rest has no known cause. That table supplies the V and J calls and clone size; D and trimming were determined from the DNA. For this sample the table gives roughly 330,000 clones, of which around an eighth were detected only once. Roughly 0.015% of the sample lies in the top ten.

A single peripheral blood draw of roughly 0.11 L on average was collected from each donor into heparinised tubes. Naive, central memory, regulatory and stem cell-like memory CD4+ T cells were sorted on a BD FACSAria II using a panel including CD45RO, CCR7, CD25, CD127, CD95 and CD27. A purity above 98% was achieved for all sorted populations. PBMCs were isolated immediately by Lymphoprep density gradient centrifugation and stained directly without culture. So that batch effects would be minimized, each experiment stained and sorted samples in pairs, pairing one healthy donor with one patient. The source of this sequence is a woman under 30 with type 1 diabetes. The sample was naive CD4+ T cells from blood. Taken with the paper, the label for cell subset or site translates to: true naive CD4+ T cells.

The DNA sequence is given as TGTGCCAGCAGCTTAGGGGAGGGTATTATCTACGAGCAGTACTTC. Translation gives CASSLGEGIIYEQYF. The V and J genes are TRBV7-2 and TRBJ2-7; 7 central bases correspond to TRBD2. CDR1 and CDR2 are drawn from the germline V gene: SGHTA, FQGNSA. The junction shows trimming of 1 base on V and 3 bases on J, and the gene matches do not reach 6 bases of it. From the cysteine up to the phenylalanine, the CDR3 has a length of 15 residues. Only the CDR3 portion is preserved as DNA: 45 bases, with reading frame beginning at the first base.